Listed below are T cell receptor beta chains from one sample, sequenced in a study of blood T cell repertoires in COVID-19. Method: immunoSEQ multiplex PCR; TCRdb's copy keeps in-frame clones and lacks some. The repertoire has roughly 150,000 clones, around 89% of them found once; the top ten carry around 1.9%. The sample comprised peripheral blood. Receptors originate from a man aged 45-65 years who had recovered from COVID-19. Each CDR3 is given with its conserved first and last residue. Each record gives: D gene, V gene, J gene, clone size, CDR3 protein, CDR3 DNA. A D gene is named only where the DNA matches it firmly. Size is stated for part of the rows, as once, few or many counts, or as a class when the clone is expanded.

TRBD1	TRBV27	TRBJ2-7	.	CASSLGQGVYEQYF	TGTGCCAGCAGCCTGGGACAGGGGGTCTACGAGCAGTACTTC
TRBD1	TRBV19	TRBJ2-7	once	CASSITGGKSEQYF	TGTGCCAGTAGCATTACAGGGGGAAAGAGCGAGCAGTACTTC
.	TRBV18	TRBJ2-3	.	CASSPLEGARDTQYF	TGTGCCAGCTCACCCTTGGAAGGGGCAAGAGATACGCAGTATTTT
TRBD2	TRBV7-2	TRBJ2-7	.	CASSLGLAGGGHEQYF	TGTGCCAGCAGCTTAGGACTAGCGGGGGGTGGTCACGAGCAGTACTTC
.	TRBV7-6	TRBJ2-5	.	CASSPQTGRQETQYF	TGTGCCAGCAGCCCCCAGACAGGGAGGCAAGAGACCCAGTACTTC
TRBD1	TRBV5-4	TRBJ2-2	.	CASSRDRGPGELFF	TGTGCCAGCAGCCGGGACAGGGGGCCCGGGGAGCTGTTTTTT
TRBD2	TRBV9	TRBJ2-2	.	CASSVDLAGTGELFF	TGTGCCAGCAGCGTAGATCTAGCGGGGACCGGGGAGCTGTTTTTT
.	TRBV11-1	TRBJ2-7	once	CASSSQASSYEQYF	TGTGCCAGCAGCTCCCAAGCGAGCTCCTACGAGCAGTACTTC
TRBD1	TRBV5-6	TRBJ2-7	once	CASSRDRGYEQYF	TGTGCCAGCAGCCGGGACAGGGGCTACGAGCAGTACTTC
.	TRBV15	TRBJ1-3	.	CATSRDKSSGNTIYF	TGTGCCACCAGCAGAGATAAGAGCTCTGGAAACACCATATATTTT
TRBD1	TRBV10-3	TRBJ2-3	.	CAIRGGQGLIDTQYF	TGTGCCATCAGGGGCGGACAGGGATTGATAGATACGCAGTATTTT
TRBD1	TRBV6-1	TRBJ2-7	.	CASSEGGTGGAEQYF	TGTGCCAGCAGTGAAGGCGGGACAGGGGGCGCCGAGCAGTACTTC
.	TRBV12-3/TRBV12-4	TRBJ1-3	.	CATRELAGNTIYF	TGTGCCACCAGGGAGTTGGCCGGAAACACCATATATTTT
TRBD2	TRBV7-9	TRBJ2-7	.	CASSFREVSDYEQYF	TGTGCCAGCAGCTTCCGGGAGGTGTCCGACTACGAGCAGTACTTC
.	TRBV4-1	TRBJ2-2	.	CASSQAENTGELFF	TGCGCCAGCAGCCAAGCAGAGAACACCGGGGAGCTGTTTTTT
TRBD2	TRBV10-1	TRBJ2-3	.	CASSVDGGAGDTQYF	TGCGCCAGCAGTGTTGACGGGGGGGCCGGAGATACGCAGTATTTT
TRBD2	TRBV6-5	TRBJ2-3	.	CASSYETSGRTDTQYF	TGTGCCAGCAGTTACGAGACTAGCGGGAGGACAGATACGCAGTATTTT
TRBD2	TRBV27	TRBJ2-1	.	CASSLTSGSNEQFF	TGTGCCAGCAGTTTAACTAGCGGGAGCAATGAGCAGTTCTTC
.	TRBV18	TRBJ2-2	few	CASSPFAPERSAGELFF	TGTGCCAGCTCACCGTTCGCACCAGAGCGGTCGGCCGGGGAGCTGTTTTTT
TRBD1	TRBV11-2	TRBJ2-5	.	CASSRRQGRQETQYF	TGTGCCAGCAGCCGCCGACAGGGTCGGCAAGAGACCCAGTACTTC
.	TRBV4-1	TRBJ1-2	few	CASSQEGQRTNYGYTF	TGCGCCAGCAGCCAGGAAGGACAAAGAACTAACTATGGCTACACCTTC
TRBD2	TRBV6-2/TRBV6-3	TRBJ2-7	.	CASSFRTSRTRYEQYF	TGTGCCAGCAGTTTCCGGACTAGCCGGACGCGATACGAGCAGTACTTC
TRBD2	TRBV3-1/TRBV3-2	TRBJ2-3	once	CASSPTSGVVDTQYF	TGTGCCAGCAGCCCGACTAGCGGGGTCGTGGATACGCAGTATTTT
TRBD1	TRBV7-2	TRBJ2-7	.	CASSPTGDEQYF	TGTGCCAGCAGCCCCACAGGGGACGAGCAGTACTTC
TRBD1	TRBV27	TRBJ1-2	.	CASSQQGDYGYTF	TGTGCCAGCAGTCAACAGGGGGACTATGGCTACACCTTC
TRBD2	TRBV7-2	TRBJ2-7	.	CASSYSGGSYEQYF	TGTGCCAGCAGTTATAGCGGGGGGAGCTACGAGCAGTACTTC
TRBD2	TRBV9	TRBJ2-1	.	CASSVVRTSGGAVNNEQFF	TGTGCCAGCAGCGTAGTTCGAACTAGCGGGGGGGCCGTAAACAATGAGCAGTTCTTC
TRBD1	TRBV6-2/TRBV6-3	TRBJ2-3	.	CASSRTGELIADTQYF	TGTGCCAGCAGTCGAACAGGGGAGTTAATAGCAGATACGCAGTATTTT
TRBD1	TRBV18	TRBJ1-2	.	CASSPDRGTNYGYTF	TGTGCCAGCTCTCCAGACAGGGGGACTAACTATGGCTACACCTTC
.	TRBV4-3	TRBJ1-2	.	CASSHNSGSYTF	TGCGCCAGCAGCCATAATTCCGGGAGCTACACCTTC
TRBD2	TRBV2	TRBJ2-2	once	CASSEPGLAGRGGELFF	TGTGCCAGCAGTGAACCAGGACTAGCGGGAAGAGGGGGGGAGCTGTTTTTT
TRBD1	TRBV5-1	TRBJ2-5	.	CASSSTGARETQYF	TGCGCCAGCAGCTCTACAGGGGCCCGGGAGACCCAGTACTTC
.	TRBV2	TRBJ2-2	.	CASIRQEMNTGELFF	TGTGCCAGCATCAGACAGGAGATGAACACCGGGGAGCTGTTTTTT
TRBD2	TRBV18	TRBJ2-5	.	CASPQRGQETQYF	TGTGCCAGCCCTCAGCGGGGACAAGAGACCCAGTACTTC
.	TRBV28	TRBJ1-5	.	CASRGGGALKPQHF	TGTGCCAGCAGGGGTGGGGGGGCGCTGAAGCCCCAGCATTTT